The rows below give T cell receptor beta chains drawn from one sample of a study of blood T cells in healthy people across ages. In TCRdb, the 5' RACE reads were re-called with MiXCR into one record per CDR3 protein. The profile shows fewer than 1,000,000 distinct CDR3 sequences, under 45% of them singletons. Sample: blood. The source is a man between 60 and 75 years old in good health. Each CDR3 is given with its conserved first and last residue. The D gene is left open where the match is weak. Rows may omit the clone size; those that give it use once, few, many or a size class.

j_call v_call d_call clone_size cdr3_aa cdr3_nt
TRBJ2-7 TRBV9 - - CASSVGGRSPYEQYF TGTGCCAGCAGCGTAGGAGGAAGATCTCCCTACGAGCAGTACTTC
TRBJ2-3 TRBV7-9 TRBD2 few CASSPPSGLAGRTDTQYF TGTGCCAGCAGCCCCCCTTCTGGACTAGCGGGGCGCACAGATACGCAGTATTTT
TRBJ2-1 TRBV6-6 - few CASSPPGLHNEQFF TGTGCCAGCAGCCCTCCCGGTCTGCACAATGAGCAGTTCTTC
TRBJ2-7 TRBV6-6 - - CASRGGAGGSYEQYF TGTGCCAGCCGTGGGGGGGCAGGGGGCTCCTACGAGCAGTACTTC
TRBJ2-6 TRBV7-2 - - CASSELAAGANVLTF TGTGCCAGCAGCGAACTAGCAGCTGGGGCCAACGTCCTGACTTTC
TRBJ1-5 TRBV7-2 - - CASSLGLTEYQPQHF TGTGCCAGCAGCTTAGGTCTCACAGAATATCAGCCCCAGCATTTT
TRBJ2-5 TRBV20-1 TRBD2 few CSALAGNQETQYF TGCAGTGCTCTAGCGGGCAACCAAGAGACCCAGTACTTC
TRBJ2-7 TRBV20-1 TRBD1 - CSASRAGGNEQYF TGCAGTGCTAGTAGGGCAGGGGGTAACGAGCAGTACTTC
TRBJ2-7 TRBV3-1 - few CASSQWAQGEVYEQYF TGTGCCAGCAGCCAATGGGCTCAAGGTGAGGTATACGAGCAGTACTTC
TRBJ2-5 TRBV7-2 - - CASSQRRVGETQYF TGTGCCAGCAGCCAAAGGAGGGTAGGGGAGACCCAGTACTTC
TRBJ1-1 TRBV7-3 - - CASSSSPGYRRENTEAFF TGTGCCAGCAGCTCGTCACCCGGTTACCGGAGAGAGAACACTGAAGCTTTCTTT
TRBJ2-7 TRBV3-1 - - CASSLEGPGYEQYF TGCGCCAGCAGCTTGGAGGGTCCTGGGTACGAGCAGTACTTC
TRBJ2-1 TRBV20-1 - - CSARVWGGQFF TGCAGTGCTAGAGTGTGGGGTGGGCAGTTCTTC
TRBJ2-5 TRBV6-5 - few CASSYSERLAQYF TGTGCCAGCAGTTACTCGGAAAGGCTTGCACAGTACTTC
TRBJ1-1 TRBV12-3/TRBV12-4 - - CASSYGRMSTEAFF TGTGCCAGCAGTTACGGACGGATGAGCACTGAAGCTTTCTTT
TRBJ2-2 TRBV4-3 - - CASSQGGGGVKTGELFF TGCGCCAGCAGCCAAGGAGGAGGGGGGGTAAAGACCGGGGAGCTGTTTTTT
TRBJ2-1 TRBV7-2 - few CASSPRGEQFF TGTGCCAGCAGTCCGAGGGGGGAGCAGTTCTTC
TRBJ1-1 TRBV27 - once CASSLSYGLEAFF TGTGCCAGCAGTTTATCGTACGGACTTGAAGCTTTCTTT
TRBJ2-7 TRBV7-2 TRBD1 few CASSWRTGGDSYEQYF TGTGCCAGCAGCTGGAGGACAGGGGGCGACTCCTACGAGCAGTACTTC
TRBJ2-2 TRBV5-1 - - CASSLSQTNTGELFF TGCGCCAGCAGCTTGAGTCAGACGAACACCGGGGAGCTGTTTTTT
TRBJ1-5 TRBV6-6 - - CASSPFGYQPQHF TGTGCCAGCAGCCCGTTCGGCTATCAGCCCCAGCATTTT
TRBJ2-3 TRBV4-3 - few CASSQVGGTQYF TGCGCCAGCAGCCAAGTTGGGGGAACGCAGTATTTT
TRBJ1-5 TRBV2 - once CASSAEGGNQPQHF TGTGCCAGCAGTGCGGAGGGCGGCAATCAGCCCCAGCATTTT
TRBJ1-2 TRBV2 - few CASSEVGFGYGYTF TGTGCCAGCAGTGAAGTAGGGTTCGGCTATGGCTACACCTTC
TRBJ2-2 TRBV30 - - CAWSVRRGFGGELFF TGTGCCTGGAGTGTACGAAGAGGGTTTGGCGGGGAGCTGTTTTTT
TRBJ2-5 TRBV6-2/TRBV6-3 - - CASRFGRTQETQYF TGTGCCAGCAGGTTTGGCAGGACCCAAGAGACCCAGTACTTC
TRBJ2-7 TRBV4-1 TRBD2 - CASSQAEMGLAREQYF TGCGCCAGCAGCCAAGCGGAGATGGGACTAGCGCGCGAGCAGTACTTC
TRBJ2-1 TRBV30 TRBD2 few CAWGGTSVYNEQFF TGTGCCTGGGGGGGGACTAGCGTCTACAATGAGCAGTTCTTC
TRBJ1-1 TRBV20-1 TRBD1 - CSAPVRPDRGVAFF TGCAGTGCTCCAGTCCGGCCGGACAGGGGGGTGGCTTTCTTT
TRBJ1-6 TRBV7-9 - - CASGEGSYNSPLHF TGTGCCAGCGGTGAGGGGTCCTATAATTCACCCCTCCACTTT
TRBJ2-3 TRBV6-5 - few CASSLGGTLLTDTQYF TGTGCCAGCAGTCTAGGCGGGACTCTTCTCACAGATACGCAGTATTTT
TRBJ2-5 TRBV6-1 TRBD1 many CASRTGGQETQYF TGTGCCAGCAGGACAGGGGGCCAAGAGACCCAGTACTTC
TRBJ2-1 TRBV9 TRBD2 - CASSVGLAHRSSYNEQFF TGTGCCAGCAGCGTAGGACTAGCTCACAGGAGCTCCTACAATGAGCAGTTCTTC
TRBJ2-3 TRBV6-5 - few CASSPTLRPNTDTQYF TGTGCCAGCAGCCCCACCCTGAGGCCGAACACAGATACGCAGTATTTT
TRBJ1-4 TRBV4-3 - few CASSLAPSANEKLFF TGCGCCAGCAGCCTGGCTCCGTCTGCTAATGAAAAACTGTTTTTT
TRBJ1-4 TRBV12-3/TRBV12-4 TRBD1 - CASSIQGSGSVLFF TGTGCCAGCAGCATACAGGGGAGTGGTTCGGTACTGTTTTTT
TRBJ1-1 TRBV7-2 - - CASSGRGNEAFF TGTGCCAGCAGTGGACGGGGAAATGAAGCTTTCTTT
TRBJ1-1 TRBV7-9 TRBD1 - CASSLLSGQGRNEAFF TGTGCCAGCAGCTTATTATCGGGACAGGGGCGTAATGAAGCTTTCTTT
TRBJ2-3 TRBV20-1 TRBD2 - CSARVLQSGVGLDTQYF TGCAGTGCTAGAGTCCTCCAAAGCGGGGTGGGGTTAGATACGCAGTATTTT
TRBJ2-7 TRBV15 - - CATSSGVPFEQYF TGTGCCACCTCCTCCGGGGTCCCCTTCGAGCAGTACTTC
TRBJ2-1 TRBV20-1 - - CSARRSGGPYNEQFF TGCAGTGCCCGGAGGTCTGGCGGACCATACAATGAGCAGTTCTTC
TRBJ2-7 TRBV20-1 - few CSAHDFLYEQYF TGCAGTGCTCATGACTTCCTCTACGAGCAGTACTTC
TRBJ1-2 TRBV3-1 - few CATLPNRGHGYTF TGTGCCACCCTACCTAACCGGGGGCATGGCTACACCTTC
TRBJ2-5 TRBV2 TRBD2 - CASGRERGTTWETQYF TGTGCCAGTGGAAGAGAGCGGGGGACTACCTGGGAGACCCAGTACTTC
TRBJ1-6 TRBV5-1 - - CASSLVTGNNSPLHF TGCGCCAGCAGCTTGGTTACAGGGAATAATTCACCCCTCCACTTT
TRBJ2-3 TRBV20-1 TRBD2 - CSARPWTSGVSTDTQYF TGCAGTGCTAGACCCTGGACTAGCGGGGTTAGCACAGATACGCAGTATTTT
TRBJ1-6 TRBV5-1 TRBD1 - CASSGTDYNSPLHF TGCGCCAGCAGCGGGACAGACTATAATTCACCCCTCCACTTT
TRBJ2-5 TRBV20-1 TRBD2 few CSAGTSWRQETQYF TGCAGTGCGGGGACTAGCTGGCGACAAGAGACCCAGTACTTC
TRBJ2-1 TRBV27 TRBD2 few CASGPLTSGGPAYNEQFF TGTGCCAGCGGACCACTTACTAGCGGGGGACCTGCCTACAATGAGCAGTTCTTC
TRBJ2-7 TRBV10-3 - few CAIDSGRGSEQYF TGTGCCATCGATTCCGGGAGAGGGTCCGAGCAGTACTTC
TRBJ2-3 TRBV4-2 TRBD1 - CASSQGRTGGTDTQYF TGTGCCAGCAGCCAAGGCCGGACAGGGGGCACAGATACGCAGTATTTT
TRBJ2-3 TRBV9 TRBD2 few CASNALAEGTDTQYF TGTGCCAGCAACGCACTAGCGGAGGGCACAGATACGCAGTATTTT
TRBJ1-6 TRBV7-9 TRBD1 few CASSLAGGEGALHF TGTGCCAGCAGCTTAGCAGGGGGCGAAGGGGCCCTCCACTTT